The sample holds one count of the clone carrying this T cell receptor (beta chain). Its specificity is unknown. This sample was taken from a study of shared clonotypes between healthy human individuals. Regarding the study as a whole: When compared with the clonotypes that were shared by all four sorted-subset donors, the non-shared clonotypes turned out to have lower generation probabilities.

Measured with immunoSEQ multiplex PCR; TCRdb has only the in-frame clones, and not every one. The sample carries 2 million to 2.5 million clones, approximately 96% recorded once. The germline V gene has CDR1 SGHAT and CDR2 FQNNGV. The V gene end was trimmed by 4 bases and the J gene end by 4 bases; junction bases not matched to a gene: 9. The CDR3 is 16 residues long. This sequence joins TRBV11-2 and TRBJ2-1; 8 bases agree with TRBD2. The receptor comes from a man between 18 and 35 years old in good health. The specimen sequenced was naive CD4+ T cells sorted from blood. As for subset: CD45RA+ positively selected. The CDR3, as DNA: TGTGCCAGCAGCTCTATTAGCGGGAAGAGTTACAATGAGCAGTTCTTC. Encoded protein: CASSSISGKSYNEQFF.